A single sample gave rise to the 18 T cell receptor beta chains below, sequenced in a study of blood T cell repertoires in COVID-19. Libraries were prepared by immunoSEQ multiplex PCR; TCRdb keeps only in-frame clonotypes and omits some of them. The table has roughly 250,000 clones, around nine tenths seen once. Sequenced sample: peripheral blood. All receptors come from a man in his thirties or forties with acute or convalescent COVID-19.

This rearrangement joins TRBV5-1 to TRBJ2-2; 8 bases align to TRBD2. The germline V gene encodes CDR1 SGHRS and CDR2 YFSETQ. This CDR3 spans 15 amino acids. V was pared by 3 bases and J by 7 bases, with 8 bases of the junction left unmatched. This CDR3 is CASSSGAGVSGELFF. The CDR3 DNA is TGCGCCAGCAGCTCCGGAGCGGGGGTGAGCGGGGAGCTGTTTTTT.

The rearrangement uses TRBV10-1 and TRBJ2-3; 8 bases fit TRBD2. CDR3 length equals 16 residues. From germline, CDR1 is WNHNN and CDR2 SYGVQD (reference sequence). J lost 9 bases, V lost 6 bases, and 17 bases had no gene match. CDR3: CASSTYDSGERGTQYF. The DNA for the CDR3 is TGCGCCAGCAGCACTTACGATAGCGGGGAACGGGGGACGCAGTATTTT.

The CDR3 nucleotides are TGTGCCAGCGAGAAATCCGGGACACACTCAAAAGAGCAGTACTTC. This gives the protein CASEKSGTHSKEQYF. J is TRBJ2-7 and V is TRBV27; weak D call: TRBD1 (6 bases). Germline V gene data show CDR1 as MNHEY and CDR2 as SMNVEV (reference sequence). V lost 8 bases and J 7 bases, leaving 24 bases between the germline ends. There are 15 residues in the CDR3.

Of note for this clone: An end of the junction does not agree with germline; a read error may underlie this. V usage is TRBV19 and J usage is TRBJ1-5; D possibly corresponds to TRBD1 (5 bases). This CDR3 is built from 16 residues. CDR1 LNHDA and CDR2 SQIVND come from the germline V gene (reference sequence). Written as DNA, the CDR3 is TGTGTCAGTAGTAGACCCCCGGGGGTTGTCAATCAGCCCCAGCATTTT. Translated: CVSSRPPGVVNQPQHF. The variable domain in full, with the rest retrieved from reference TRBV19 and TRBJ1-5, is DGGITQSPKYLFRKEGQNVTLSCEQNLNHDAMYWYRQDPGQGLRLIYYSQIVNDFQKGDIAEGYSVSREKKESFPLTVTSAQKNPTAFYLCVSSRPPGVVNQPQHFGDGTRLSIL.

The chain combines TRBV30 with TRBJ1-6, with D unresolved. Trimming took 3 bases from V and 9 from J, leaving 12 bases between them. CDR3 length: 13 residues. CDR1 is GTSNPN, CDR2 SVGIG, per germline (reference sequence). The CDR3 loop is CAWSGSSASPLHF. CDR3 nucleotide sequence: TGTGCCTGGAGCGGGAGCTCTGCTTCACCCCTCCACTTT.

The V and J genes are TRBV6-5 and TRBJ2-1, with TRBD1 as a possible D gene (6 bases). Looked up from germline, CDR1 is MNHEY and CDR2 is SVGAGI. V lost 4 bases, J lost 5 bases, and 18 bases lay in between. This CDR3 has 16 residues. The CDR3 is CASSSPQGRVHNEQFF. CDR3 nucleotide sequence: TGTGCCAGCAGTTCCCCACAGGGTAGGGTACACAATGAGCAGTTCTTC.

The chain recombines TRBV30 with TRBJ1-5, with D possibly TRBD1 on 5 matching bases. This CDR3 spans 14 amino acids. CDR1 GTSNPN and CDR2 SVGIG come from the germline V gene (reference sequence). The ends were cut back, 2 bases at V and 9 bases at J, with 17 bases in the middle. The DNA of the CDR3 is TGTGCCTGGAGTCAGGGCTCGTTAACGGGGCCCCAGCATTTT. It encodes CAWSQGSLTGPQHF.

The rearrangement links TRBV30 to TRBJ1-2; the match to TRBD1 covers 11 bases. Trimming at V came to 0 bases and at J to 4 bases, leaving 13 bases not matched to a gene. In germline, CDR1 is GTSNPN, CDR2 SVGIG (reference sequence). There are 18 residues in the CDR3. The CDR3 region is CAWSVPGQGANFAYGYTF. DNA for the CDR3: TGTGCCTGGAGTGTACCCGGACAGGGGGCGAATTTCGCCTATGGCTACACCTTC.

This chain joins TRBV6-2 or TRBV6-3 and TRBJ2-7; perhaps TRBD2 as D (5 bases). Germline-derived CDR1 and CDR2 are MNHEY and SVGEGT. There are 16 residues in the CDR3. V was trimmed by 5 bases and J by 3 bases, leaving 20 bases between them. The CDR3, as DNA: TGTGCCAGCAGTCCCCCCAGCGGCTATCTTAACTACGAGCAGTACTTC. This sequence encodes CASSPPSGYLNYEQYF.

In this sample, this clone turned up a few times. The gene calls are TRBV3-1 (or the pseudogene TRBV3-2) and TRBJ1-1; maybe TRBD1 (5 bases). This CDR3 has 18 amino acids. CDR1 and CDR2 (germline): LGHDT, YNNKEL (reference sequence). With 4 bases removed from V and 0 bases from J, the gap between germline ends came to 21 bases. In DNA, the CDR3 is TGTGCCAGCAGCCCGCGGTTGGGCAGGGCTTTGATGAACACTGAAGCTTTCTTT. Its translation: CASSPRLGRALMNTEAFF.

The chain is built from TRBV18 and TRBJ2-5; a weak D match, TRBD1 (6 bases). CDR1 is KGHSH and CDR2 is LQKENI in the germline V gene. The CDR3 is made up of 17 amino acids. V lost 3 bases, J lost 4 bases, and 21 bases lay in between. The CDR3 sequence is CASSPRLGGSDAETQYF. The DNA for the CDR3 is TGTGCCAGCTCACCCAGACTTGGGGGCTCGGATGCAGAGACCCAGTACTTC.

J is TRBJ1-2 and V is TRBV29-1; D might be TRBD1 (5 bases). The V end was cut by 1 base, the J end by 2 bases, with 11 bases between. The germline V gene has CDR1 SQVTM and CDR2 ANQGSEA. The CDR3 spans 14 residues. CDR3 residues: CSVEGVGGNYGYTF. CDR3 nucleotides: TGCAGCGTTGAAGGGGTCGGGGGGAACTATGGCTACACCTTC.

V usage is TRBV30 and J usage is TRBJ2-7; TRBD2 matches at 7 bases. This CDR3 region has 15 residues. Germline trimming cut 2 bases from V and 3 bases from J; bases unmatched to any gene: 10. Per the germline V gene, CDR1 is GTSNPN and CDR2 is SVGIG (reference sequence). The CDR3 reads CAWSPGGRRFYEQYF. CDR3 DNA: TGTGCCTGGAGTCCGGGCGGGAGACGGTTCTACGAGCAGTACTTC.

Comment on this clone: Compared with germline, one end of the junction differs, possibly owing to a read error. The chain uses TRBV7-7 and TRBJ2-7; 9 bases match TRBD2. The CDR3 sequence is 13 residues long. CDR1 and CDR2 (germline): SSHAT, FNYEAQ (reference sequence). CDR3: CASSYSGGYEQYF. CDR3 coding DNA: TGTGCTAGCAGTTACAGCGGGGGGTACGAGCAGTACTTC.

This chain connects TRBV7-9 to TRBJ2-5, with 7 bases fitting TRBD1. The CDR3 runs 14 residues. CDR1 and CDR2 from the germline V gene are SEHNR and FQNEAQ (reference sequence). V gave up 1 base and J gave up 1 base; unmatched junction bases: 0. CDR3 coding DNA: TGTGCCAGCAGCTTAGGACAGGGCCAAGAGACCCAGTACTTC. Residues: CASSLGQGQETQYF.

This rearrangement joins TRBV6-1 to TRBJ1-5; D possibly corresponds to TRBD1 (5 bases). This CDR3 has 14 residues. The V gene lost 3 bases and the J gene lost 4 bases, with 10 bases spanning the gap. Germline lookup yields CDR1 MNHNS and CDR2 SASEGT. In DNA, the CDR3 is TGTGCCAGCAGTGACCAGGGAAAGAATCAGCCCCAGCATTTT. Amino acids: CASSDQGKNQPQHF.

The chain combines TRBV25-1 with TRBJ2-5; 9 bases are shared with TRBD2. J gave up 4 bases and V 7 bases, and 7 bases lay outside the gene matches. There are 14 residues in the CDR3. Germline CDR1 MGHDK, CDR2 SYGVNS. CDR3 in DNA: TGTGCCAGCATTGGGGAACTAGCGGGAGAGACCCAGTACTTC. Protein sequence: CASIGELAGETQYF. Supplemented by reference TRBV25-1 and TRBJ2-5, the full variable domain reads EADIYQTPRYLVIGTGKKITLECSQTMGHDKMYWYQQDPGMELHLIHYSYGVNSTEKGDLSSESTVSRIRTEHFPLTLESARPSHTSQYLCASIGELAGETQYFGPGTRLLVL.

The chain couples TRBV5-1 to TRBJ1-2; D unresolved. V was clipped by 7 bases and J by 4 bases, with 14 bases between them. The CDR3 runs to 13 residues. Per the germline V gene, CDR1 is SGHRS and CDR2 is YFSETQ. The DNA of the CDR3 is TGCGCCAGCCCTTTGGCCGGGTTCTATGGCTACACCTTC. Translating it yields CASPLAGFYGYTF.